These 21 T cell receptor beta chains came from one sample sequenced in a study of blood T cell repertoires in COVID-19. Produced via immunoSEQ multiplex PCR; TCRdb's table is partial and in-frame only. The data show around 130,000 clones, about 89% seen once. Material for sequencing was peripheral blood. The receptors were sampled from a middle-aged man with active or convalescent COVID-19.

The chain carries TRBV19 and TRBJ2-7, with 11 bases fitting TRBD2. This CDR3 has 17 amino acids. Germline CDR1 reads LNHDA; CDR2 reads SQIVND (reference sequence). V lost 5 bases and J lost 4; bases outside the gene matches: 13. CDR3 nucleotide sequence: TGTGCCAGTAGTGAGGGGACTAGCGGACCGTCGGTATACGAGCAGTACTTC. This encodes CASSEGTSGPSVYEQYF.

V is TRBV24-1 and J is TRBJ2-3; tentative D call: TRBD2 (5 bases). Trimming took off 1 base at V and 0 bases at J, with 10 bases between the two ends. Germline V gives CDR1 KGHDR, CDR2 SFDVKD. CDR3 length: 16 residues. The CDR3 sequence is CATSDLGGESTDTQYF. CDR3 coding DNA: TGTGCCACCAGTGATTTAGGTGGGGAGAGCACAGATACGCAGTATTTT.

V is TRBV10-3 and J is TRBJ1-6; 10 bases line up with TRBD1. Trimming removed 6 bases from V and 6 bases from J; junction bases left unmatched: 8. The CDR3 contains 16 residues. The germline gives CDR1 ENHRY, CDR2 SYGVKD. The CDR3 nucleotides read TGTGCCATCAGAAACGAAGGACAGGGGGGTAATTCACCCCTCCACTTT. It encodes CAIRNEGQGGNSPLHF.

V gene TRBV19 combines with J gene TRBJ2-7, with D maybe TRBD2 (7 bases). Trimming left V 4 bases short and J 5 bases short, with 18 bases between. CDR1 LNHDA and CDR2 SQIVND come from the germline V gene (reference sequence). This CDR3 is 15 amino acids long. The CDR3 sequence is CASSRLGGQWDEQYF. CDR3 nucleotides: TGTGCCAGTAGTAGGTTGGGGGGGCAATGGGACGAGCAGTACTTC.

The CDR3 loop is CASFSGRLWYEQYF. In nucleotides, the CDR3 is TGTGCCAGCTTTAGCGGGAGGCTCTGGTACGAGCAGTACTTC. The gene calls are TRBV28 and TRBJ2-7; TRBD2 aligns across 10 bases. The CDR3 has 14 residues. Germline V CDR1 and CDR2: MDHEN, SYDVKM. Trimming took 8 bases from V and 4 from J; bases not matched to a gene: 8.

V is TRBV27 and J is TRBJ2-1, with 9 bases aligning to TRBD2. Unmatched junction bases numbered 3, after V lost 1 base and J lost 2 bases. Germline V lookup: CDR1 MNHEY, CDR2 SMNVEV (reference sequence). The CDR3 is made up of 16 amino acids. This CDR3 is CASSLFASGTYNEQFF. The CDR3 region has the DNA TGTGCCAGCAGTTTATTTGCTAGCGGGACCTACAATGAGCAGTTCTTC.

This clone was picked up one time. In nucleotides, the CDR3 is TGCAGCGTTTGGCTAGCGGGAGGTTACAATGAGCAGTTCTTC. This translates into CSVWLAGGYNEQFF. The chain recombines TRBV29-1 with TRBJ2-1; 11 bases are a match to TRBD2. Germline assignment: CDR1 SQVTM and CDR2 ANQGSEA. Trimming took 5 bases from V and 4 from J; bases not matched to a gene: 4. This CDR3 comprises 14 residues.

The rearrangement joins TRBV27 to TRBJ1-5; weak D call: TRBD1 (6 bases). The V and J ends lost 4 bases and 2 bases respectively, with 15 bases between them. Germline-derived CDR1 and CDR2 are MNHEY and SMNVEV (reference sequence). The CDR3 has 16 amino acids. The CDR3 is CASSSPGGLGNQPQHF. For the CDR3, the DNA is TGTGCCAGCAGTTCGCCCGGGGGGCTTGGCAATCAGCCCCAGCATTTT.

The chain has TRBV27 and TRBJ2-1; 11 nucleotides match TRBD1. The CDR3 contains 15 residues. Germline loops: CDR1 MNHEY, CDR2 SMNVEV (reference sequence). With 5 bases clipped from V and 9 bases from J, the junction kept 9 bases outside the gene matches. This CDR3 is CASSGPDRGRSEQFF. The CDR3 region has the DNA TGTGCCAGCAGTGGACCGGACAGGGGGCGCAGTGAGCAGTTCTTC.

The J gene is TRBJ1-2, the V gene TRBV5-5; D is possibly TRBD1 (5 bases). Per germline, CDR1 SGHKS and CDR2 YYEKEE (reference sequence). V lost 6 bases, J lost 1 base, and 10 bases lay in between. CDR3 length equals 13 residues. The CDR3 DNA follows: TGTGCCAGCACCCAGACAGTTAACTATGGCTACACCTTC. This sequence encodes CASTQTVNYGYTF.

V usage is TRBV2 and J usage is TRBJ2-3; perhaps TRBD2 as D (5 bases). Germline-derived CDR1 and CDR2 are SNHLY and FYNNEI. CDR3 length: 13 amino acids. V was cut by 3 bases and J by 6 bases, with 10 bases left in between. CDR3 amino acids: CASSEFREDTQYF. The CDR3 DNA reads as TGTGCCAGCAGTGAGTTTAGGGAGGATACGCAGTATTTT.

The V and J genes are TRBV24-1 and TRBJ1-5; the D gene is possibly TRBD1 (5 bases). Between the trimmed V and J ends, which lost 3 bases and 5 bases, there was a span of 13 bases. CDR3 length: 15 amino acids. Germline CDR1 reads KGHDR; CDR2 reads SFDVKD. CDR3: CATSDPKTADQPQHF. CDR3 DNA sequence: TGTGCCACCAGTGATCCTAAGACAGCTGATCAGCCCCAGCATTTT.

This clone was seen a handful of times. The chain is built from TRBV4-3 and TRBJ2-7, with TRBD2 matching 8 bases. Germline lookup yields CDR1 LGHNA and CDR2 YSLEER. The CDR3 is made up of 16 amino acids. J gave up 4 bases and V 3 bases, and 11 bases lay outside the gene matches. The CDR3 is CASSQISGGISYEQYF. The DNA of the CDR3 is TGCGCCAGCAGCCAGATCAGCGGGGGTATTTCGTACGAGCAGTACTTC.

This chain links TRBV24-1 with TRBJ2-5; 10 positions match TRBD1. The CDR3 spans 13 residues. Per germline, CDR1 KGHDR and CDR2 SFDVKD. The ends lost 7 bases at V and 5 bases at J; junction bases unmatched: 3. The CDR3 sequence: CATRGQGSETQYF. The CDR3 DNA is TGTGCCACCAGGGGACAGGGGTCGGAGACCCAGTACTTC.

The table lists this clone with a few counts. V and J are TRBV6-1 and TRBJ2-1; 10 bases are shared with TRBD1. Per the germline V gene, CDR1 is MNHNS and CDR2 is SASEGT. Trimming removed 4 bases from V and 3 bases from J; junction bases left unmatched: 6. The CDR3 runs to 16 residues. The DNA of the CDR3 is TGTGCCAGCAGTGGGACCGGGACAGGGGTCTACAATGAGCAGTTCTTC. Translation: CASSGTGTGVYNEQFF.

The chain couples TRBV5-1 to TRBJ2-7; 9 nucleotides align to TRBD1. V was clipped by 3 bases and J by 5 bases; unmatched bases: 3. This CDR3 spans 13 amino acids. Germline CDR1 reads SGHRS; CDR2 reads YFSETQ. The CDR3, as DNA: TGCGCCAGCAGCTGGACAGGGGCGCACGAGCAGTACTTC. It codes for CASSWTGAHEQYF.

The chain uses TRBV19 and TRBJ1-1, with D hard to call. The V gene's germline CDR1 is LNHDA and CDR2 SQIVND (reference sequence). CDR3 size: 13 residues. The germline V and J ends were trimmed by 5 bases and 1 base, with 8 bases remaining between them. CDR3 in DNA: TGTGCCAGTAGTCAAAAAGCGAACACTGAAGCTTTCTTT. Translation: CASSQKANTEAFF.

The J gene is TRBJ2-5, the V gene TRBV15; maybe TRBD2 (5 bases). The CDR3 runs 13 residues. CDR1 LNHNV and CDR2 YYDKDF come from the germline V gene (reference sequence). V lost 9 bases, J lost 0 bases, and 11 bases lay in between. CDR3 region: CATGLLYQETQYF. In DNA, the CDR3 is TGTGCCACTGGACTCTTGTACCAAGAGACCCAGTACTTC.

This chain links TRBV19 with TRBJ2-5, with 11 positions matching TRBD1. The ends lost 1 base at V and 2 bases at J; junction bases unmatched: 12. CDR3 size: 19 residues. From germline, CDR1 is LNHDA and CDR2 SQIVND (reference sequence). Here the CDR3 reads CASSIGGQGGWPSQETQYF. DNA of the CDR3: TGTGCCAGTAGTATAGGGGGACAGGGGGGTTGGCCTAGTCAAGAGACCCAGTACTTC.

The CDR3 sequence is CATSKRGWTEAFF. DNA of the CDR3: TGTGCCACCAGCAAGCGGGGGTGGACTGAAGCTTTCTTT. The rearrangement uses TRBV15 and TRBJ1-1, with a possible D match to TRBD1 (5 bases). Germline values: CDR1 LNHNV, CDR2 YYDKDF (reference sequence). The CDR3 totals 13 residues. V lost 4 bases to trimming and J lost 5 bases, with 11 bases between them.

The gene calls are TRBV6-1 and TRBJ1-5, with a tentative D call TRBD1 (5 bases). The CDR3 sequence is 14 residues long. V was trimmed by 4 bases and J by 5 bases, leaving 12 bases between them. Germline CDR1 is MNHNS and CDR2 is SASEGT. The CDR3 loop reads CASSGGGTHQPQHF. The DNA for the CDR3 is TGTGCCAGCAGTGGGGGTGGGACTCATCAGCCCCAGCATTTT.